This T cell receptor (beta chain) stems from a study of shared clonotypes between healthy human individuals. Whole-study context: Participating donors consisted of a couple of women and a few men aged 18 to 49. General study findings and limits: Four donors held 5% to 5.5% of naive CD4 clonotypes in common.

CDR1 and CDR2 from the germline V gene are LNHDA and SQIVND (reference sequence). This CDR3 contains 13 residues. The J segment lost 4 bases and the V segment lost 7 bases, leaving 2 bases of the junction unmatched. Investigators divided CD4+ cells into CD45RA+ naive and CD45RA-negative memory subsets. The repertoire was sequenced with immunoSEQ multiplex PCR; TCRdb's copy has only in-frame clones and lacks some. The data hold over a million clones, with 95% to 99% observed a single time. Worth noting for this clone: The antigen is not known.

Sequencing used naive CD4+ T cells sorted from blood. Documented subset: CD45RA+ positively selected. This clonotype was sampled from a man aged 25-45 years in good health. The chain recombines TRBV19 with TRBJ1-5, with 9 bases identical to TRBD1. For the CDR3, the DNA is TGTGCCAGTACACAGGGGGCTAATCAGCCCCAGCATTTT. Its protein is CASTQGANQPQHF.